This T cell receptor (beta chain) was documented in a study of blood T cell repertoires in COVID-19. About the research overall: Material from acute and convalescent COVID-19 was sourced from the United States, Italy and Spain. Sample material is recorded as cDNA or gDNA derived from T cells, B-cell-depleted T cells, or PBMCs.

This CDR3 spans 16 amino acids. Trimming stripped 4 bases from V and 5 bases from J, with 21 bases between. Germline assignment: CDR1 SGHTS and CDR2 YDEGEE. Original data processing: Reference gene primer amplification yielded estimated nucleated cell counts. TCRdb's copy holds only in-frame clones and misses some; the assay was immunoSEQ multiplex PCR. D and trimming were read from the DNA, whereas the V and J calls and clone size are those reported in that table. Altogether tens of thousands of clones are present, around 81% being singletons, with the ten largest covering 12%. This TCR derives from a woman aged 70-85 years with active or convalescent COVID-19. Sequencing was performed on peripheral blood. The chain uses TRBV5-8 and TRBJ1-1; the D gene is possibly TRBD1 (6 bases). The CDR3 region is CASSPRGGQGRTEAFF. Here the CDR3 DNA reads TGTGCCAGCAGCCCCCGGGGGGGCCAGGGGAGGACTGAAGCTTTCTTT.